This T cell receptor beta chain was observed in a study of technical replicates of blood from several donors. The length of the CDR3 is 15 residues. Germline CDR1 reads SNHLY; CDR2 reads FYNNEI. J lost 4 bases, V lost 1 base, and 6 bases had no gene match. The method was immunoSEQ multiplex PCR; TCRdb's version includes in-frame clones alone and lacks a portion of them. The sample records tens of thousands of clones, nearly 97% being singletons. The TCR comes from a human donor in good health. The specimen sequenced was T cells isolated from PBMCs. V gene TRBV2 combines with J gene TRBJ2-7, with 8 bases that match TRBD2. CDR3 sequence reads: CASSEVTSGAYEQYF. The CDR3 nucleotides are TGTGCCAGCAGTGAAGTAACTAGCGGAGCTTACGAGCAGTACTTC. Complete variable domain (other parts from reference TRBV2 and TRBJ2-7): EPEVTQTPSHQVTQMGQEVILRCVPISNHLYFYWYRQILGQKVEFLVSFYNNEISEKSEIFDDQFSVERPDGSNFTLKIRSTKLEDSAMYFCASSEVTSGAYEQYFGPGTRLTVT.